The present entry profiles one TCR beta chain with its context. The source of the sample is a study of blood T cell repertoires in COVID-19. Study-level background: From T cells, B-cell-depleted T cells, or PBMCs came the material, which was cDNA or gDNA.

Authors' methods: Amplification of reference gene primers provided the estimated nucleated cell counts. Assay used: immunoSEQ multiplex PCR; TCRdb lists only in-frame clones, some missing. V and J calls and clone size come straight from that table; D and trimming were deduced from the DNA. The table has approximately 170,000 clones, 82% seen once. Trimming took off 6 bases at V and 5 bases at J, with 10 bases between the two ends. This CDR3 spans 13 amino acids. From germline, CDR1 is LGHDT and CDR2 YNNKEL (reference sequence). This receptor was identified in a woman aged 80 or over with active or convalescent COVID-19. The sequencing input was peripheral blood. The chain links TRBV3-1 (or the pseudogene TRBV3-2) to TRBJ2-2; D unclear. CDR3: CASRQKVTGELFF. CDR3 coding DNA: TGTGCCAGCAGACAGAAAGTGACCGGGGAGCTGTTTTTT.